This TCR beta chain was sequenced during a study of identical twins. V lost 0 bases and J lost 7, with 25 bases in between. CDR1 is LGHNA and CDR2 is YNFKEQ in the germline V gene. The CDR3 contains 19 residues. Study-wide results and caveats: Cord blood beta clonotypes present at high abundance carried fewer insertions; no such pattern appeared in memory repertoires. Its conclusions, products of cross-sectional statistical analysis, did not come from following the same donors.

TCRdb processed the 5' RACE reads anew with MiXCR; each CDR3 protein has one entry. Here the sample spans a few hundred thousand distinct CDR3 sequences, around 12% being singletons. To note about this clonotype: Its cognate antigen is unknown.

These data were also filed under a second study, of yellow fever vaccine responses in identical twins. From that paper: Twins' vaccine T cell responses reportedly seemed partly convergent and partly personalized.

Sequencing used CD8+ T cells sorted from blood. This chain links TRBV4-2 with TRBJ2-1, with a tentative D call TRBD2 (7 bases). This sequence was found in a woman younger than 35 in good health. The CDR3: CASSQEKLTMGRGANEQFF. CDR3 in DNA: TGTGCCAGCAGCCAAGAGAAGCTCACAATGGGGAGGGGGGCAAATGAGCAGTTCTTC.